This TCR beta chain comes out of a study of T cells in localized non-small cell lung cancer (dated by TCRdb to 2018 to 2021). Regarding the research as a whole: The study analyzed T cell repertoires of about 230 early-stage NSCLC patients, comparing tumors and uninvolved tumor-adjacent lungs. All 240 or so NSCLC patients in the cohort were treatment-naive and had localized lung tumors that were resected. Of the NSCLC patients, roughly 130 were male and approximately 99 were female, and the mean age was roughly 61 years.

The immunoSEQ Assay was used to sequence TCR beta CDR3 regions from DNA. On the authors' methods: T cell density was computed as TCR beta template counts normalized to usable DNA estimated by amplifying housekeeping genes. Richness was estimated using the preseqR package, with extrapolation to 400,000 templates for PBMC samples and to 120,000 templates for tissue samples. Clonality was defined as one minus Pielou's evenness. To identify tissue-enriched TCRs, differential abundance testing was run on productive amino-acid clonotypes with a minimum total count of 5 and an alpha of 0.1. Repertoire overlap between compartments was quantified with the Jaccard Index and Morisita Overlap Index. TCR beta CDR3s were clustered by GLIPH together with public tetramer-defined viral CDR3s, and at least three viral sequences plus V-gene enrichment were required for viral motifs. Imported from immuneACCESS, the table was reduced by TCRdb to in-frame sequences with V and J called. These copies leave out some clones; in studies compared against another copy, an unresolved V gene accounts for under half, and the cause of the remainder is not known. Clone size and V and J calls were adopted from that table, with D and trimming inferred from the DNA. The sample has about 3,100 clones on record, about 24% of them singletons. The ten most abundant clones make up 14% of the sample.

The paper as a whole reports these results and caveats: Longer overall survival was associated with higher T cell density in blood, whereas shorter survival was associated with higher clonality in adjacent lung. Multi-region tumor sequencing was not performed, so intratumor heterogeneity could not be excluded. A median of around 60 of the top 100 tumor clones turned up in the paired uninvolved adjacent lung, and 28 of those clones also ranked among the top 100 of that same adjacent lung. Because of the exploratory design, TCR variables were selected using unadjusted p-values without false-discovery rate correction. The highest T cell clonality was observed in uninvolved tumor-adjacent lung, where clonality exceeded that of tumor, suggesting that antigenic responses were more focused in uninvolved tumor-adjacent lung.

This clone counts as medium-sized (0.01 to 0.1%). No cognate antigen has been identified for it. Per-base qualities were not stored, and no clone one base away is much larger. Uninvolved adjacent lung was sampled at least 2 cm away from the tumor margin, and two independent pathologists confirmed that the tissue had no atypia. At diagnosis, tumor, uninvolved tumor-adjacent lung and peripheral blood were collected and then preserved as a mix of FFPE and fresh-frozen material. The germline V gene specifies MNHNS as CDR1 and SASEGT as CDR2. The CDR3 numbers 15 residues from cysteine through phenylalanine. The read is trimmed to its CDR3 DNA, 45 bases read in frame from base 1. Trimming takes 0 bases from V and 7 bases from J, and the germline ends sit 12 bases apart.

The sequence derives from a man between 40 and 69 years old with stage III squamous cell lung carcinoma. The sequencing here drew on normal lung tissue next to the tumor, taken before any cancer treatment. Recombination connected TRBV6-1 to TRBJ1-4; TRBD1 is a weak D gene call, 5 bases matching. The DNA sequence is given as TGTGCCAGCAGTGAAGCGCGTGGGGGGGTTGAAAAACTGTTTTTT. It codes for CASSEARGGVEKLFF.